Shown below are 18 T cell receptor beta chains from a single sample sequenced in a study of a mutant IDH1 vaccine in newly diagnosed glioma. Which antigens these TCRs recognize remains unknown. Method: immunoSEQ multiplex PCR; TCRdb's copy keeps in-frame clones and lacks some. The repertoire holds about 50,000 clones, 85% to 95% seen once, with roughly 2.4% in the top ten. Time point of the sample: week 35, safety follow-up. Topical imiquimod was applied with each vaccine dose, which held 300 ug of mutant IDH1 20-mer peptide. This material consisted of PBMCs, taken from a glioma patient whose treatment included an IDH1 peptide vaccine. The receptors derive from a man between 45 and 60 years old with glioma.

The V and J genes are TRBV29-1 and TRBJ1-1, with D perhaps TRBD1 (6 bases). Trimming shortened V by 5 bases and J by 0 bases, and 13 bases separated the two germline ends. The CDR3 has 14 amino acids. Germline CDR1 and CDR2: SQVTM and ANQGSEA. Here the CDR3 reads CSVIVDRLNTEAFF. CDR3 coding DNA: TGCAGCGTTATTGTGGACAGACTGAACACTGAAGCTTTCTTT.

V gene TRBV19 combines with J gene TRBJ1-3; D unclear. The germline V gene has CDR1 LNHDA and CDR2 SQIVND (reference sequence). The CDR3 spans 15 residues. V dropped 7 bases and J dropped 0 bases, with 13 bases sitting between them. The CDR3 loop is CASKLSPLSGNTIYF. The CDR3 region has the DNA TGTGCCAGTAAATTATCGCCCCTCTCTGGAAACACCATATATTTT.

This chain joins TRBV9 and TRBJ2-7, with TRBD1 identical over 7 bases. The germline CDR1 and CDR2 sequences are SGDLS and YYNGEE. The CDR3 spans 13 residues. The V segment lost 3 bases and the J segment 5 bases; nucleotides outside the gene matches: 5. CDR3 loop: CASSETGHHEQYF. The CDR3 DNA is TGTGCCAGCAGCGAGACAGGGCACCACGAGCAGTACTTC.

The chain uses TRBV9 and TRBJ2-1; D not certain. Trimming took off 0 bases at V and 5 bases at J, with 9 bases between the two ends. CDR3 length: 14 residues. CDR1 and CDR2 from the germline V gene are SGDLS and YYNGEE. This CDR3 is CASSVDGRDNEQFF. CDR3 sequence (DNA): TGTGCCAGCAGCGTAGATGGACGAGACAATGAGCAGTTCTTC.

The chain uses TRBV6-5 and TRBJ1-5; unclear D gene. V was cut by 6 bases and J by 2 bases, with 5 bases left in between. CDR3 length: 12 amino acids. Germline V gene data show CDR1 as MNHEY and CDR2 as SVGAGI. The CDR3 spells CASRDGNQPQHF. CDR3 DNA: TGTGCCAGCAGGGATGGCAATCAGCCCCAGCATTTT.

This clone appeared a few times. The J gene is TRBJ1-5, the V gene TRBV11-2; 10 positions agree with TRBD1. Germline lookup yields CDR1 SGHAT and CDR2 FQNNGV. J gave up 1 base and V 1 base, and 4 bases lay outside the gene matches. The CDR3 is made up of 17 amino acids. The CDR3, as DNA: TGTGCCAGCAGCTTAGGAGCGACAGGGGGCAGCAATCAGCCCCAGCATTTT. It yields the protein CASSLGATGGSNQPQHF.

This chain connects TRBV14 to TRBJ1-1, with a tentative D call TRBD1 (5 bases). The CDR3 runs to 13 residues. Germline V CDR1 and CDR2: SGHDN, FVKESK. Between the trimmed V and J ends, which lost 0 bases and 10 bases, there was a span of 12 bases. As DNA, the CDR3 is TGTGCCAGCAGCCAAGACATCGGGGCGCGAGCTTTCTTT. This codes for CASSQDIGARAFF.

The V and J genes are TRBV5-5 and TRBJ1-2; TRBD1 might be the D (6 bases). This CDR3 comprises 15 residues. V dropped 1 base and J dropped 0 bases, with 10 bases sitting between them. Germline CDR1 is SGHKS and CDR2 is YYEKEE (reference sequence). The DNA for the CDR3 is TGTGCCAGCAGCTTGAGTCAGGGGACTAACTATGGCTACACCTTC. Its protein product is CASSLSQGTNYGYTF.

This rearrangement joins TRBV7-3 to TRBJ2-3, with D uncertain. V lost 0 bases and J 3 bases, leaving 4 bases between the germline ends. The CDR3 contains 13 residues. Germline V CDR1 and CDR2: SGHTA, FQGTGA. The CDR3: CASSLTGTDTQYF. Written as DNA, the CDR3 is TGTGCCAGCAGCTTAACAGGGACAGATACGCAGTATTTT.

The rearrangement joins TRBV4-1 to TRBJ2-1; 9 bases align to TRBD1. The V gene end was trimmed by 4 bases and the J gene end by 4 bases; junction bases not matched to a gene: 8. The CDR3 is 16 residues long. Germline CDR1 and CDR2: MGHRA and YSYEKL. The CDR3 DNA is TGCGCCAGCAGCCCTACAGGGGGCGCTACGTACAATGAGCAGTTCTTC. Translating it yields CASSPTGGATYNEQFF.

The rearrangement uses TRBV27 and TRBJ1-1, with 7 bases that match TRBD1. The germline gives CDR1 MNHEY, CDR2 SMNVEV (reference sequence). This CDR3 is 15 amino acids long. V lost 4 bases, J lost 1 base, and 6 bases stayed unmatched. CDR3 sequence: CASSWDSAQNTEAFF. For the CDR3, the DNA is TGTGCCAGCAGTTGGGACAGCGCTCAGAACACTGAAGCTTTCTTT.

V gene TRBV4-1 combines with J gene TRBJ1-1; 10 bases map to TRBD1. The CDR3 length is 13 residues. The junction had 13 bases not matched to a gene; V was cut back by 10 bases and J by 11 bases. Germline V gene sequence: CDR1 MGHRA, CDR2 YSYEKL. In DNA, the CDR3 is TGCGCCACCGGACAGGGGGGAGGACTAGGGGCTTTCTTT. Translated, it gives CATGQGGGLGAFF.

This clone was detected once. The chain combines TRBV29-1 with TRBJ2-2; 8 bases are shared with TRBD2. V trimming: 1 base; J trimming: 0 bases; junction bases outside the gene matches: 4. Germline CDR1 is SQVTM and CDR2 is ANQGSEA. The CDR3 has 16 residues. The CDR3 loop is CSVEVTSGTNTGELFF. The CDR3 region has the DNA TGCAGCGTTGAAGTAACTAGCGGCACGAACACCGGGGAGCTGTTTTTT.

The V gene is TRBV5-6, the J gene TRBJ1-2, with no clear D. CDR1 is SGHDT and CDR2 is YYEEEE in the germline V gene. This CDR3 spans 15 amino acids. V was clipped by 0 bases and J by 3 bases, with 12 bases between them. CDR3 loop: CASSLGVVGDYGYTF. CDR3 DNA sequence: TGTGCCAGCAGCTTGGGGGTTGTGGGCGACTATGGCTACACCTTC.

This chain links TRBV27 with TRBJ2-4; a weak D match, TRBD1 (5 bases). This CDR3 spans 19 amino acids. The ends were cut back, 1 base at V and 5 bases at J, with 24 bases in the middle. Germline values: CDR1 MNHEY, CDR2 SMNVEV (reference sequence). As DNA, the CDR3 is TGTGCCAGCAGTTTATACAGGAGTGGCCGCCCCATACAAGAAAACATTCAGTACTTC. It yields the protein CASSLYRSGRPIQENIQYF.

Worth noting for this clone: A read error may account for a junction end that differs from germline. The gene calls are TRBV5-8 and TRBJ2-6, with 7 positions matching TRBD1. This CDR3 contains 16 residues. Germline CDR1 SGHTS, CDR2 YDEGEE. The CDR3 spells CASSRGQTSGANVLTF. Written as DNA, the CDR3 is TGTGCCAGCAGCCGGGGACAGACCTCTGGGGCCAACGTCTTGACTTTC.

The chain couples TRBV2 to TRBJ1-3, with a weak D call TRBD1 (5 bases). CDR3 size: 15 residues. V was trimmed by 5 bases and J by 0 bases, leaving 11 bases between them. Germline CDR1 SNHLY, CDR2 FYNNEI. In DNA, the CDR3 is TGTGCCAGCAGTATGACAGACTTCTCTGGAAACACCATATATTTT. This sequence encodes CASSMTDFSGNTIYF.

The J gene is TRBJ1-3, the V gene TRBV4-3, with D unclear. Deletions cut 0 bases from V and 0 bases from J, with 9 bases between. Looked up from germline, CDR1 is LGHNA and CDR2 is YSLEER. This CDR3 has 16 amino acids. The CDR3 coding sequence is TGCGCCAGCAGCCAAGACCCCAAGAGCTCTGGAAACACCATATATTTT. Protein sequence: CASSQDPKSSGNTIYF.